The 26 T cell receptor beta chains listed next were all sequenced from one sample in a study of identical twins. From the 5' RACE reads, TCRdb called clonotypes with MiXCR, one entry per CDR3 protein. The repertoire holds 420,000 or so distinct CDR3 sequences, with roughly 18% as singletons. Sequenced material: naive T cells sorted from blood. These receptors were obtained from a man aged 45-65 years in good health.

V and J are TRBV19 and TRBJ2-5; possibly TRBD2 for D (6 bases). Trimming took 4 bases from V and 5 from J, leaving 14 bases between them. The length of the CDR3 is 14 residues. Germline CDR1 reads LNHDA; CDR2 reads SQIVND (reference sequence). CDR3: CASSTGRFRETQYF. The CDR3 DNA sequence: TGTGCCAGTAGTACAGGGAGGTTTCGGGAGACCCAGTACTTC.

This clonotype was seen many times. V is TRBV29-1 and J is TRBJ2-5, with D perhaps TRBD2 (7 bases). V dropped 5 bases and J dropped 5 bases, with 15 bases sitting between them. The CDR3 sequence is 13 residues long. Germline V gene lookup returns CDR1 SQVTM and CDR2 ANQGSEA. The CDR3 loop is CSVPGGGRETQYF. The CDR3, as DNA: TGCAGCGTTCCGGGCGGGGGCCGGGAGACCCAGTACTTC.

This clonotype came up many times. The chain recombines TRBV7-2 with TRBJ2-4; no clear D gene. In germline, CDR1 is SGHTA, CDR2 FQGNSA. The CDR3 is 15 residues long. Between the trimmed V and J ends, which lost 5 bases and 2 bases, there was a span of 13 bases. The CDR3 DNA is TGTGCCAGCAGCCCACCTACGAGTACCAAAAACATTCAGTACTTC. As protein: CASSPPTSTKNIQYF. Variable domain in full (rest from reference TRBV7-2 and TRBJ2-4): GAGVSQSPSNKVTEKGKDVELRCDPISGHTALYWYRQSLGQGLEFLIYFQGNSAPDKSGLPSDRFSAERTGGSVSTLTIQRTQQEDSAVYLCASSPPTSTKNIQYFGAGTRLSVL.

The chain is built from TRBV7-2 and TRBJ1-5, with 10 nucleotides matching TRBD1. Germline loops: CDR1 SGHTA, CDR2 FQGNSA. The CDR3 has 16 residues. The V gene end was trimmed by 3 bases and the J gene end by 5 bases; junction bases not matched to a gene: 7. CDR3 bases: TGTGCCAGCAGCTTGACCGGGACAGGGGTCGATCAGCCCCAGCATTTT. It is translated as CASSLTGTGVDQPQHF. Looking up the rest from reference TRBV7-2 and TRBJ1-5 gives the full variable domain: GAGVSQSPSNKVTEKGKDVELRCDPISGHTALYWYRQSLGQGLEFLIYFQGNSAPDKSGLPSDRFSAERTGGSVSTLTIQRTQQEDSAVYLCASSLTGTGVDQPQHFGDGTRLSIL.

This clonotype was observed at least ten times. The chain links TRBV20-1 to TRBJ2-2; 9 nucleotides line up with TRBD2. The CDR3 runs 14 residues. The ends lost 7 bases at V and 3 bases at J; junction bases unmatched: 6. Per germline, CDR1 DFQATT and CDR2 SNEGSKA (reference sequence). For the CDR3, the DNA is TGCAGTGTGCGGGAGGGCCCCTACACCGGGGAGCTGTTTTTT. Translation: CSVREGPYTGELFF.

The rearrangement links TRBV6-1 to TRBJ1-1; the D gene is possibly TRBD1 (6 bases). This CDR3 comprises 17 residues. Germline V gene sequence: CDR1 MNHNS, CDR2 SASEGT. V was clipped by 6 bases and J by 3 bases, with 23 bases between them. In DNA, the CDR3 is TGTGCCAGCAGCACCAGGGGCTACGGTCCCAGAGACACTGAAGCTTTCTTT. It encodes CASSTRGYGPRDTEAFF.

Only a few counts were recorded for this clonotype. The CDR3 coding sequence is TGTGCCAGCAGTTACTCGGGAACAGGGCCCCCCACAGATACGCAGTATTTT. This codes for CASSYSGTGPPTDTQYF. The chain has TRBV6-5 and TRBJ2-3; D is possibly TRBD1 (6 bases). V gave up 0 bases and J gave up 2 bases, with 15 bases separating them. Per germline, CDR1 MNHEY and CDR2 SVGAGI. The CDR3 is 17 amino acids.

The CDR3 nucleotides read TGCAGTGCTAGGGGGAGTCTCAATGAGCAGTTCTTC. Translation gives CSARGSLNEQFF. The chain has TRBV20-1 and TRBJ2-1; possibly TRBD2 for D (5 bases). The V and J ends lost 3 bases and 6 bases respectively, with 9 bases between them. Germline-derived CDR1 and CDR2 are DFQATT and SNEGSKA (reference sequence). CDR3 length: 12 residues.

This clonotype has only a few counts. The chain combines TRBV6-1 with TRBJ2-5, with TRBD1 as a possible D gene (7 bases). Trimming shortened V by 6 bases and J by 5 bases, and 16 bases separated the two germline ends. The CDR3 runs to 14 residues. The germline V gene encodes CDR1 MNHNS and CDR2 SASEGT. The CDR3 region has the DNA TGTGCCAGCAGGAGGGAGACAGGGAGGGAGACCCAGTACTTC. Translating gives CASRRETGRETQYF.

This clonotype was counted ten times or more. This chain joins TRBV7-2 and TRBJ1-1; no firm D call. Germline V gene data show CDR1 as SGHTA and CDR2 as FQGNSA. This CDR3 is built from 15 residues. V was trimmed by 2 bases and J by 3 bases, leaving 13 bases between them. CDR3 DNA sequence: TGTGCCAGCAGCTTACTGGCGACCTCGTACACTGAAGCTTTCTTT. It specifies CASSLLATSYTEAFF.

The chain combines TRBV20-1 with TRBJ1-2, with TRBD1 matching over 7 bases. J gave up 4 bases and V 5 bases, and 16 bases lay outside the gene matches. The CDR3 sequence is 16 residues long. The germline V gene encodes CDR1 DFQATT and CDR2 SNEGSKA (reference sequence). The CDR3 bases are TGCAGTGCTGGGGGCCTTTGGGCAGGGGGGACCTATGGCTACACCTTC. It codes for CSAGGLWAGGTYGYTF.

This clonotype came up a few times. This chain connects TRBV4-3 to TRBJ2-3, with 7 bases fitting TRBD1. The CDR3 spans 20 residues. V shed 0 bases and J 3 bases; nucleotides not matched to a gene: 18. CDR1 is LGHNA and CDR2 is YSLEER in the germline V gene. CDR3 bases: TGCGCCAGCAGCCAAGATCTAGGAGACAGGGAAGGAAAGAGGACAGATACGCAGTATTTT. This sequence encodes CASSQDLGDREGKRTDTQYF.

The chain's CDR3 is CASSLNMRRHEQFF. Here the CDR3 DNA reads TGTGCCAGCAGCTTAAATATGAGGAGGCATGAGCAGTTCTTC. The chain carries TRBV7-9 and TRBJ2-1; D possibly corresponds to TRBD2 (5 bases). Germline-derived CDR1 and CDR2 are SEHNR and FQNEAQ (reference sequence). There are 14 residues in the CDR3. V was cut by 2 bases and J by 8 bases, with 13 bases left in between. The full variable domain, rest sourced from reference TRBV7-9 and TRBJ2-1, is DTGVSQNPRHKITKRGQNVTFRCDPISEHNRLYWYRQTLGQGPEFLTYFQNEAQLEKSRLLSDRFSAERPKGSFSTLEIQRTEQGDSAMYLCASSLNMRRHEQFFGPGTRLTVL.

The rearrangement joins TRBV4-2 to TRBJ2-5, with 7 positions matching TRBD1. The CDR3 contains 18 residues. Trimming cost V 2 bases and J 2 bases; bases outside gene matches: 14. Germline V gene lookup returns CDR1 LGHNA and CDR2 YNFKEQ. The CDR3 region is CASSQRGLGRVRQETQYF. DNA for the CDR3: TGTGCCAGCAGCCAAAGGGGGCTTGGCAGGGTGCGACAAGAGACCCAGTACTTC.

V is TRBV30 and J is TRBJ2-1; TRBD1 agrees at 10 bases. The germline V gene encodes CDR1 GTSNPN and CDR2 SVGIG (reference sequence). V was pared by 4 bases and J by 13 bases, with 10 bases of the junction left unmatched. CDR3 length: 13 amino acids. The CDR3 region has the DNA TGTGCCTGGATCCCGACAGGGGGCTGGGGTCAGTTCTTC. This gives the protein CAWIPTGGWGQFF.

The DNA for the CDR3 is TGTGCCATCAGTGGCGGGGGCCCTGATGAGCAGTTCTTC. It translates to CAISGGGPDEQFF. This chain links TRBV10-3 with TRBJ2-1; possible D gene TRBD2, 7 bases. The CDR3 is made up of 13 amino acids. The germline V and J ends were trimmed by 4 bases and 8 bases, with 12 bases remaining between them. The germline gives CDR1 ENHRY, CDR2 SYGVKD.

The genes are TRBV18 and TRBJ1-5, with 10 nucleotides matching TRBD1. V lost 3 bases to trimming and J lost 2 bases; unmatched junction nucleotides: 7. CDR1 is KGHSH and CDR2 is LQKENI in the germline V gene. The CDR3 loop spans 17 amino acids. The CDR3 DNA sequence: TGTGCCAGCTCACCCCAGACAGGGGGCGCGGGCAATCAGCCCCAGCATTTT. It is translated as CASSPQTGGAGNQPQHF.

The chain couples TRBV6-2 or TRBV6-3 to TRBJ2-3, with TRBD1 as a possible D gene (5 bases). The germline CDR1 and CDR2 sequences are MNHEY and SVGEGT. Trimming took off 2 bases at V and 11 bases at J, with 11 bases between the two ends. This CDR3 contains 12 residues. CDR3 in amino acids: CASSYLQVKQYF. CDR3 DNA sequence: TGTGCCAGCAGTTACCTACAGGTGAAGCAGTATTTT.

This clonotype was seen many times. The genes are TRBV7-3 and TRBJ2-1, with 7 nucleotides matching TRBD2. The CDR3 is 17 amino acids. Trimming at V came to 0 bases and at J to 6 bases, leaving 11 bases not matched to a gene. CDR1 is SGHTA, CDR2 FQGTGA, per germline. CDR3: CASSLTTGRYAPNEQFF. The DNA for the CDR3 is TGTGCCAGCAGCTTAACGACCGGGAGGTACGCCCCCAATGAGCAGTTCTTC.

The sample holds many counts of this clonotype. The J gene is TRBJ1-2, the V gene TRBV5-1, with D unresolved. Germline V gene data show CDR1 as SGHRS and CDR2 as YFSETQ. The CDR3 is 15 amino acids. The ends were cut back, 0 bases at V and 0 bases at J, with 9 bases in the middle. The CDR3 region is CASSLARNANYGYTF. CDR3 in DNA: TGCGCCAGCAGCTTGGCCAGGAATGCTAACTATGGCTACACCTTC.

This clonotype has ten or more counts. The rearrangement joins TRBV7-8 to TRBJ2-1; D ambiguous. The CDR3 extends over 17 amino acids. Germline CDR1 is SGHVS and CDR2 is FQNEAQ. V gave up 6 bases and J gave up 1 base, with 19 bases separating them. The chain's CDR3 is CASSSTRMWGSYNEQFF. CDR3 bases: TGTGCCAGCAGTTCTACCCGGATGTGGGGTTCCTACAATGAGCAGTTCTTC.

The rearrangement uses TRBV20-1 and TRBJ2-1; no definite D call. Trimming cost V 0 bases and J 0 bases, with 18 bases left between them. Germline V CDR1 and CDR2: DFQATT, SNEGSKA (reference sequence). The CDR3 consists of 18 residues. CDR3 residues: CSARDFSLVYSSYNEQFF. The DNA for the CDR3 is TGCAGTGCTAGAGATTTTAGTCTTGTATACTCCTCCTACAATGAGCAGTTCTTC.

At least ten counts were recorded for this clonotype. The rearrangement links TRBV7-2 to TRBJ2-3, with D perhaps matching TRBD1 (6 bases). V was cut by 1 base and J by 4 bases, with 15 bases left in between. From germline, CDR1 is SGHTA and CDR2 FQGNSA. CDR3 length: 16 amino acids. CDR3 amino acids: CASSLVGHRGADTQYF. CDR3 nucleotides: TGTGCCAGCAGCTTAGTGGGACACCGAGGAGCAGATACGCAGTATTTT.

The rearrangement joins TRBV28 to TRBJ2-7; TRBD1 is a possible D gene (6 bases). Trimming cost V 5 bases and J 12 bases, with 14 bases left between them. Germline-derived CDR1 and CDR2 are MDHEN and SYDVKM. The CDR3 runs 11 residues. The CDR3 region has the DNA TGTGCCAGCAGTGGAAACAGGGCATGGTACTTC. This translates into CASSGNRAWYF.

This clonotype was seen a few times. J is TRBJ1-1 and V is TRBV5-1; possible D gene TRBD1, 6 bases. The CDR3 runs 14 residues. Trimming shortened V by 3 bases and J by 7 bases, and 16 bases separated the two germline ends. CDR1 SGHRS and CDR2 YFSETQ come from the germline V gene. The CDR3 region has the DNA TGCGCCAGCAGCTCCCAGGGGAGTTATAGTGAAGCTTTCTTT. Its protein product is CASSSQGSYSEAFF.

This clonotype was observed a handful of times. The rearrangement joins TRBV7-2 to TRBJ1-1; D remains unclear. The CDR3 is 15 amino acids. The germline V gene encodes CDR1 SGHTA and CDR2 FQGNSA. The germline V and J ends were trimmed by 7 bases and 0 bases, with 15 bases remaining between them. DNA for the CDR3: TGTGCCAGCACCCCCGCGGGGTGGGTGAACACTGAAGCTTTCTTT. It specifies CASTPAGWVNTEAFF.